This paragraph reports one T cell receptor beta chain. Sequencing used immunoSEQ multiplex PCR; TCRdb keeps in-frame clones, though not all of them. Of roughly 460,000 clones in the sample, roughly 90% were seen once. V lost 3 bases to trimming and J lost 9 bases, with 14 bases between them. The CDR3 loop spans 13 amino acids. CDR1 and CDR2 (germline): MDHEN, SYDVKM. The data are from a study of blood T cell repertoires in COVID-19. Seattle's enrolled individuals joined amid active infection and were then monitored longitudinally. This chain uses TRBV28 with TRBJ1-2, with D perhaps TRBD1 (5 bases). The receptor's source is a man younger than 30 with COVID-19, enrolled during active disease. Source material: peripheral blood. CDR3 residues: CASSFGHPRSYTF. The CDR3 nucleotides are TGTGCCAGCAGTTTTGGACACCCTAGAAGCTACACCTTC.